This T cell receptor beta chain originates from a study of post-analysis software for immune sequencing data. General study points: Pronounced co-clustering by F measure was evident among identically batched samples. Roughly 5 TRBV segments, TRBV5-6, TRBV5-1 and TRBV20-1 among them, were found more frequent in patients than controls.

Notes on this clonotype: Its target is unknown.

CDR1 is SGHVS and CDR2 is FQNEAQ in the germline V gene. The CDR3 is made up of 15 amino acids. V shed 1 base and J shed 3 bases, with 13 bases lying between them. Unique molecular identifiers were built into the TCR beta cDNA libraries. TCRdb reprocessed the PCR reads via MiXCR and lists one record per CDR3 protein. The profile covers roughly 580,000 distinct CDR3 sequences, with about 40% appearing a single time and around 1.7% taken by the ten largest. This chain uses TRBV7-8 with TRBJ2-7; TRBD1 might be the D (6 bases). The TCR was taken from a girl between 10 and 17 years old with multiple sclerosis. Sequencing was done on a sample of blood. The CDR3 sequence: CASSLVGTRGYEQYF. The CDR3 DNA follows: TGTGCCAGCAGCTTAGTCGGGACACGGGGCTACGAGCAGTACTTC. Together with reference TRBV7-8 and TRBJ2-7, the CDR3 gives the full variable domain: GAGVSQSPRYKVAKRGQDVALRCDPISGHVSLFWYQQALGQGPEFLTYFQNEAQLDKSGLPSDRFFAERPEGSVSTLKIQRTQQEDSAVYLCASSLVGTRGYEQYFGPGTRLTVT.